These T cell receptor beta chains were read from a single sample in a study of cytomegalovirus exposure and HLA in healthy donors. Profiling relied on immunoSEQ multiplex PCR, and the TCRdb table lists in-frame clones only, not all of them. The data show about 130,000 clones, with over 9.5% seen just once and around 5% held by the top ten. The specimen was PBMCs. These receptors all come from a woman aged 18 to 35 in good health and CMV-seropositive. CDR3s include the opening cysteine and the closing phenylalanine or tryptophan. The D gene is left open where the match is weak. Part of the rows lack a size; the others show once, few, many or a class for expanded clones.

clone size: few
D gene: -
V gene: TRBV29-1
J gene: TRBJ1-1
CDR3 protein: CSVSFDRLNTEAFF
CDR3 DNA: TGCAGCGTGAGCTTTGACAGGCTGAACACTGAAGCTTTCTTT

clone size: few
D gene: TRBD1
V gene: TRBV2
J gene: TRBJ1-4
CDR3 protein: CASNRQGSEKLFF
CDR3 DNA: TGTGCCAGCAATCGACAGGGGTCTGAAAAACTGTTTTTT

clone size: -
D gene: TRBD2
V gene: TRBV5-1
J gene: TRBJ2-1
CDR3 protein: CASTPGTSGPMGEQFF
CDR3 DNA: TGCGCCAGCACACCCGGGACTAGCGGCCCAATGGGGGAGCAGTTCTTC

clone size: -
D gene: -
V gene: TRBV4-1
J gene: TRBJ2-1
CDR3 protein: CASRSGLLTHNEQFF
CDR3 DNA: TGCGCCAGCAGATCCGGACTACTCACTCACAATGAGCAGTTCTTC

clone size: few
D gene: -
V gene: TRBV6-5
J gene: TRBJ1-1
CDR3 protein: CASRPPGRGTEAFF
CDR3 DNA: TGTGCCAGCAGGCCGCCCGGGAGGGGAACTGAAGCTTTCTTT

clone size: few
D gene: -
V gene: TRBV7-6
J gene: TRBJ2-7
CDR3 protein: CASSLSGTSAGEQYF
CDR3 DNA: TGTGCCAGCAGCTTATCGGGAACAAGCGCGGGCGAGCAGTACTTC

clone size: few
D gene: -
V gene: TRBV30
J gene: TRBJ1-1
CDR3 protein: CAWMGQMNTEAFF
CDR3 DNA: TGTGCCTGGATGGGGCAGATGAACACTGAAGCTTTCTTT

clone size: -
D gene: TRBD2
V gene: TRBV10-2
J gene: TRBJ2-2
CDR3 protein: CASRASGELEELFF
CDR3 DNA: TGCGCCAGCCGGGCTAGCGGGGAGCTCGAGGAGCTGTTTTTT

clone size: -
D gene: TRBD1
V gene: TRBV28
J gene: TRBJ1-5
CDR3 protein: CASSQTGTYVGQPQHF
CDR3 DNA: TGTGCCAGCAGTCAGACAGGGACATATGTAGGCCAGCCCCAGCATTTT

clone size: -
D gene: -
V gene: TRBV15
J gene: TRBJ2-5
CDR3 protein: CATSRAPTGKQETQYF
CDR3 DNA: TGTGCCACCAGCAGAGCTCCGACAGGCAAACAAGAGACCCAGTACTTC

clone size: few
D gene: -
V gene: TRBV7-2
J gene: TRBJ2-5
CDR3 protein: CASRSRQETQYF
CDR3 DNA: TGTGCCAGCAGAAGCAGGCAAGAGACCCAGTACTTC

clone size: few
D gene: TRBD2
V gene: TRBV9
J gene: TRBJ2-1
CDR3 protein: CASSAGTSGTNEQFF
CDR3 DNA: TGTGCCAGCAGCGCTGGGACTAGCGGGACGAATGAGCAGTTCTTC

clone size: few
D gene: TRBD2
V gene: TRBV5-4
J gene: TRBJ2-1
CDR3 protein: CASSWGGVVYNEQFF
CDR3 DNA: TGTGCCAGCAGCTGGGGAGGGGTTGTATACAATGAGCAGTTCTTC

clone size: few
D gene: -
V gene: TRBV6-5
J gene: TRBJ2-1
CDR3 protein: CASSLTGPASEQFF
CDR3 DNA: TGTGCCAGCAGTCTAACAGGGCCCGCGAGTGAGCAGTTCTTC

clone size: -
D gene: -
V gene: TRBV7-9
J gene: TRBJ1-1
CDR3 protein: CASSRDGFSGSEAFF
CDR3 DNA: TGTGCCAGCAGCAGAGATGGATTTAGTGGGAGTGAAGCTTTCTTT

clone size: -
D gene: -
V gene: TRBV5-1
J gene: TRBJ2-5
CDR3 protein: CASSLVLQETQYF
CDR3 DNA: TGCGCCAGCAGCTTGGTACTACAAGAGACCCAGTACTTC

clone size: few
D gene: -
V gene: TRBV14
J gene: TRBJ2-1
CDR3 protein: CASSPLGVGLYNEQFF
CDR3 DNA: TGTGCCAGCAGCCCCCTAGGGGTCGGGTTATACAATGAGCAGTTCTTC

clone size: -
D gene: TRBD2
V gene: TRBV6-4
J gene: TRBJ2-3
CDR3 protein: CASSEGLAVTDTQYF
CDR3 DNA: TGTGCCAGCAGTGAAGGACTAGCGGTCACAGATACGCAGTATTTT

clone size: -
D gene: TRBD2
V gene: TRBV2
J gene: TRBJ2-1
CDR3 protein: CASGQTGGPYNEQFF
CDR3 DNA: TGTGCCAGCGGGCAAACGGGAGGGCCTTACAATGAGCAGTTCTTC

clone size: -
D gene: -
V gene: TRBV29-1
J gene: TRBJ2-7
CDR3 protein: CSVGGGWDEQYF
CDR3 DNA: TGCAGCGTTGGTGGGGGCTGGGACGAGCAGTACTTC

clone size: -
D gene: -
V gene: TRBV29-1
J gene: TRBJ1-3
CDR3 protein: CSVGTAEAGNTIYF
CDR3 DNA: TGCAGCGTTGGGACAGCTGAGGCTGGAAACACCATATATTTT

clone size: few
D gene: -
V gene: TRBV2
J gene: TRBJ2-1
CDR3 protein: CASAEENEQFF
CDR3 DNA: TGTGCCAGCGCGGAGGAGAATGAGCAGTTCTTC

clone size: few
D gene: -
V gene: TRBV7-8
J gene: TRBJ1-1
CDR3 protein: CASSPIGVDTEAFF
CDR3 DNA: TGTGCCAGCAGCCCAATAGGGGTGGACACTGAAGCCTTCTTT

clone size: few
D gene: -
V gene: TRBV6-6
J gene: TRBJ2-7
CDR3 protein: CASRLGMGYEQYF
CDR3 DNA: TGTGCCAGCAGACTAGGGATGGGATACGAGCAGTACTTC

clone size: few
D gene: -
V gene: TRBV27
J gene: TRBJ1-1
CDR3 protein: CATKVQTGLSEAFF
CDR3 DNA: TGTGCCACCAAGGTCCAGACAGGCCTAAGTGAAGCTTTCTTT

clone size: few
D gene: -
V gene: TRBV27
J gene: TRBJ2-3
CDR3 protein: CASREQDTQYF
CDR3 DNA: TGTGCCAGCAGGGAGCAAGATACGCAGTATTTT

clone size: -
D gene: TRBD1
V gene: TRBV7-9
J gene: TRBJ2-3
CDR3 protein: CASSYTQGDTQYF
CDR3 DNA: TGTGCCAGCAGCTATACACAGGGGGATACGCAGTATTTT

clone size: -
D gene: -
V gene: TRBV25-1
J gene: TRBJ1-2
CDR3 protein: CASSGHSGIGYTF
CDR3 DNA: TGTGCCAGCAGTGGCCACTCAGGAATTGGCTACACCTTC

clone size: few
D gene: -
V gene: TRBV28
J gene: TRBJ2-4
CDR3 protein: CASRRDLPPRDIQYF
CDR3 DNA: TGTGCCAGCAGGCGGGACTTACCCCCGAGGGACATTCAGTACTTC

clone size: -
D gene: TRBD2
V gene: TRBV18
J gene: TRBJ2-1
CDR3 protein: CASSPVLAVLSRNEQFF
CDR3 DNA: TGTGCCAGCTCACCTGTACTAGCGGTTTTGAGTAGGAATGAGCAGTTCTTC

clone size: -
D gene: TRBD2
V gene: TRBV7-9
J gene: TRBJ2-7
CDR3 protein: CASNIAGGARVDEQYF
CDR3 DNA: TGTGCCAGTAATATAGCGGGAGGTGCCCGGGTGGACGAGCAGTACTTC

clone size: -
D gene: TRBD1
V gene: TRBV18
J gene: TRBJ1-3
CDR3 protein: CASSLWDSGVSGNTIYF
CDR3 DNA: TGTGCCAGCTCACTATGGGACAGTGGAGTCTCTGGAAACACCATATATTTT

clone size: -
D gene: -
V gene: TRBV19
J gene: TRBJ2-3
CDR3 protein: CASHEHPQRKITDTQYF
CDR3 DNA: TGTGCCAGTCACGAGCATCCACAGCGGAAAATCACAGATACGCAGTATTTT

clone size: few
D gene: TRBD1
V gene: TRBV18
J gene: TRBJ1-1
CDR3 protein: CASSPRGQGNTEAFF
CDR3 DNA: TGTGCCAGCTCACCAAGGGGACAGGGGAACACTGAAGCTTTCTTT

clone size: few
D gene: -
V gene: TRBV6-6
J gene: TRBJ2-1
CDR3 protein: CASTSSYNEQFF
CDR3 DNA: TGTGCCAGCACCAGCTCCTACAATGAGCAGTTCTTC

clone size: few
D gene: TRBD1
V gene: TRBV4-1
J gene: TRBJ1-2
CDR3 protein: CASSQDLGQGNGYTF
CDR3 DNA: TGCGCCAGCAGCCAAGACCTGGGACAGGGGAATGGCTACACCTTC

clone size: -
D gene: TRBD2
V gene: TRBV5-5
J gene: TRBJ2-3
CDR3 protein: CASSFQAGGLDTQYF
CDR3 DNA: TGTGCCAGCAGCTTCCAAGCGGGAGGGCTAGATACGCAGTATTTT

clone size: few
D gene: -
V gene: TRBV7-9
J gene: TRBJ2-7
CDR3 protein: CASRDSSYEQYF
CDR3 DNA: TGTGCCAGCAGGGACAGCTCCTACGAGCAGTACTTC